These T cell receptor beta chains were read from a single sample in a study of T cells in Graves' hyperthyroidism and ophthalmopathy. In TCRdb, the multiplex PCR reads were re-called with MiXCR into one record per CDR3 protein. The sample holds approximately 600,000 distinct CDR3 sequences; 20% are singletons and the top ten take about 35%. What was sequenced was blood. The receptors were gathered from a man younger than 40 with Graves' ophthalmopathy. Both conserved end residues are part of each CDR3. The order of the fields is J gene, clone size, V gene, D gene, CDR3 DNA, CDR3 protein. The D gene is left open where the match is weak. The size entry is marked missing in some rows and otherwise reads once, few, many or a size class.

j_gene: TRBJ2-3
abundance: -
v_gene: TRBV20-1
d_gene: TRBD2
CDR3nt: TGCAGTGCTAGAGCTAGCGGGGGGAGAGATACGCAGTATTTT
CDR3aa: CSARASGGRDTQYF

j_gene: TRBJ2-1
abundance: -
v_gene: TRBV7-8
d_gene: TRBD2
CDR3nt: TGTGCCAGCAGCGGTCTGGCGGGAGTTTCCGGTGAGCAGTTCTTC
CDR3aa: CASSGLAGVSGEQFF

j_gene: TRBJ1-5
abundance: few
v_gene: TRBV6-6
d_gene: -
CDR3nt: TGTGCCAGCAGTTACTCGGGGGGACTCAATCAGCCCCAGCATTTT
CDR3aa: CASSYSGGLNQPQHF

j_gene: TRBJ2-3
abundance: -
v_gene: TRBV29-1
d_gene: -
CDR3nt: TGCGGCGTTGAAATGGTAGATACGCAGTATTTT
CDR3aa: CGVEMVDTQYF

j_gene: TRBJ2-5
abundance: -
v_gene: TRBV28
d_gene: -
CDR3nt: TGTGCCAGCAGTTCTGGAAGGCAGAACCAAGAGACCCAGTACTTC
CDR3aa: CASSSGRQNQETQYF

j_gene: TRBJ1-2
abundance: once
v_gene: TRBV7-9
d_gene: -
CDR3nt: TGTGCCAGCGGCTTAGGGCTCCCCTATGGCTACACCTTC
CDR3aa: CASGLGLPYGYTF

j_gene: TRBJ2-6
abundance: -
v_gene: TRBV5-1
d_gene: -
CDR3nt: TGCGCCAGCAGCTTGGTGGCCGGGAGCTCTGGGGCCAACGTCCTGACTTTC
CDR3aa: CASSLVAGSSGANVLTF

j_gene: TRBJ1-5
abundance: few
v_gene: TRBV28
d_gene: -
CDR3nt: TGTGCCAGCAGTTTATATGGGCAGGGAAGTCAGCCCCAGCATTTT
CDR3aa: CASSLYGQGSQPQHF

j_gene: TRBJ2-3
abundance: -
v_gene: TRBV18
d_gene: TRBD1
CDR3nt: TGTGCCAGCTCACCTGAGACAGGGGCCACAGGTACGCAGTATTTT
CDR3aa: CASSPETGATGTQYF

j_gene: TRBJ1-1
abundance: -
v_gene: TRBV6-4
d_gene: -
CDR3nt: TGTGCCAGCAGTGACTCGAGTTTCACTGAAGCTTTCTTT
CDR3aa: CASSDSSFTEAFF

j_gene: TRBJ2-7
abundance: many
v_gene: TRBV6-5
d_gene: -
CDR3nt: TGTGCCAGCAGTTACGGCGAGAGCTCCTACGAGCAGTACTTC
CDR3aa: CASSYGESSYEQYF

j_gene: TRBJ1-2
abundance: -
v_gene: TRBV7-3
d_gene: -
CDR3nt: TGTGCCAGCAGCCCGATCGGGGGGACGGGCTATGGCTACACCTTC
CDR3aa: CASSPIGGTGYGYTF

j_gene: TRBJ1-3
abundance: -
v_gene: TRBV18
d_gene: TRBD1
CDR3nt: TGTGCCAGCTCACCCCGAGGACAGGGTGGCTCTGGAAACACCATATATTTT
CDR3aa: CASSPRGQGGSGNTIYF

j_gene: TRBJ1-1
abundance: -
v_gene: TRBV5-5
d_gene: -
CDR3nt: TGTGCCAGCAGCTTGGAGCCCACCTCGAGGAACACTGAAGCTTTCTTT
CDR3aa: CASSLEPTSRNTEAFF

j_gene: TRBJ1-2
abundance: few
v_gene: TRBV6-5
d_gene: TRBD1
CDR3nt: TGTGCCAGCAGTTACCGACAGGGGAATGGCTACACCTTC
CDR3aa: CASSYRQGNGYTF

j_gene: TRBJ2-6
abundance: -
v_gene: TRBV28
d_gene: TRBD2
CDR3nt: TGTGCCAGCAGTTTACGACTAGCGGCCCCCTCTGGGGCCAACGTCCTGACTTTC
CDR3aa: CASSLRLAAPSGANVLTF

j_gene: TRBJ2-3
abundance: many
v_gene: TRBV27
d_gene: -
CDR3nt: TGTGCCAGCAGTTTAGGTGGGATCCCCACAGATACGCAGTATTTT
CDR3aa: CASSLGGIPTDTQYF

j_gene: TRBJ2-1
abundance: -
v_gene: TRBV29-1
d_gene: TRBD2
CDR3nt: TGCAGCGTTGGTCTAGCGGGAAATGAGCAGTTCTTC
CDR3aa: CSVGLAGNEQFF

j_gene: TRBJ1-5
abundance: many
v_gene: TRBV20-1
d_gene: -
CDR3nt: TGCAGTGCTAGATCAGACAGGTTCGGCAATCAGCCCCAGCATTTT
CDR3aa: CSARSDRFGNQPQHF

j_gene: TRBJ1-5
abundance: -
v_gene: TRBV2
d_gene: -
CDR3nt: TGTGCCAGCACCCAGGGGAAATTCAATCAGCCCCAGCATTTT
CDR3aa: CASTQGKFNQPQHF

j_gene: TRBJ2-5
abundance: -
v_gene: TRBV11-2
d_gene: TRBD2
CDR3nt: TGTGCCAGCAGCTTTCGGCGGGAGCCAAACCAACAGTACTTC
CDR3aa: CASSFRREPNQQYF

j_gene: TRBJ2-5
abundance: -
v_gene: TRBV20-1
d_gene: TRBD1
CDR3nt: TGCAGTGCCCCTGACAGGGGTCAAGAGACCCAGTACTTC
CDR3aa: CSAPDRGQETQYF

j_gene: TRBJ2-5
abundance: many
v_gene: TRBV30
d_gene: -
CDR3nt: TGTGCCTTACAGGCTTACCAAGAGACCCAGTACTTC
CDR3aa: CALQAYQETQYF

j_gene: TRBJ2-7
abundance: -
v_gene: TRBV20-1
d_gene: TRBD2
CDR3nt: TGCAGTGCTAGTTTCGGGACTAGCCCGGTGTACGAGCAGTACTTC
CDR3aa: CSASFGTSPVYEQYF

j_gene: TRBJ2-1
abundance: -
v_gene: TRBV3-1
d_gene: -
CDR3nt: TGTGCCAGCAGCTTAGAGGCTGCTAGCTCCTACAATGAGCAGTTCTTC
CDR3aa: CASSLEAASSYNEQFF

j_gene: TRBJ2-7
abundance: many
v_gene: TRBV3-1
d_gene: -
CDR3nt: TGTGCCAGCAGCCACACGAGTGGGCGGGCTGGCTCCTACGAGCAGTACTTC
CDR3aa: CASSHTSGRAGSYEQYF

j_gene: TRBJ2-2
abundance: -
v_gene: TRBV6-1
d_gene: -
CDR3nt: TGTGCCAGCTGGCCGATAAGAAGTAAGGCCGGGGAGCTGTTTTTT
CDR3aa: CASWPIRSKAGELFF

j_gene: TRBJ2-1
abundance: many
v_gene: TRBV7-9
d_gene: TRBD2
CDR3nt: TGTGCCAGCAGCTTAGCGTGGGCGGGAGAGAGGCACAATGAGCAGTTCTTC
CDR3aa: CASSLAWAGERHNEQFF